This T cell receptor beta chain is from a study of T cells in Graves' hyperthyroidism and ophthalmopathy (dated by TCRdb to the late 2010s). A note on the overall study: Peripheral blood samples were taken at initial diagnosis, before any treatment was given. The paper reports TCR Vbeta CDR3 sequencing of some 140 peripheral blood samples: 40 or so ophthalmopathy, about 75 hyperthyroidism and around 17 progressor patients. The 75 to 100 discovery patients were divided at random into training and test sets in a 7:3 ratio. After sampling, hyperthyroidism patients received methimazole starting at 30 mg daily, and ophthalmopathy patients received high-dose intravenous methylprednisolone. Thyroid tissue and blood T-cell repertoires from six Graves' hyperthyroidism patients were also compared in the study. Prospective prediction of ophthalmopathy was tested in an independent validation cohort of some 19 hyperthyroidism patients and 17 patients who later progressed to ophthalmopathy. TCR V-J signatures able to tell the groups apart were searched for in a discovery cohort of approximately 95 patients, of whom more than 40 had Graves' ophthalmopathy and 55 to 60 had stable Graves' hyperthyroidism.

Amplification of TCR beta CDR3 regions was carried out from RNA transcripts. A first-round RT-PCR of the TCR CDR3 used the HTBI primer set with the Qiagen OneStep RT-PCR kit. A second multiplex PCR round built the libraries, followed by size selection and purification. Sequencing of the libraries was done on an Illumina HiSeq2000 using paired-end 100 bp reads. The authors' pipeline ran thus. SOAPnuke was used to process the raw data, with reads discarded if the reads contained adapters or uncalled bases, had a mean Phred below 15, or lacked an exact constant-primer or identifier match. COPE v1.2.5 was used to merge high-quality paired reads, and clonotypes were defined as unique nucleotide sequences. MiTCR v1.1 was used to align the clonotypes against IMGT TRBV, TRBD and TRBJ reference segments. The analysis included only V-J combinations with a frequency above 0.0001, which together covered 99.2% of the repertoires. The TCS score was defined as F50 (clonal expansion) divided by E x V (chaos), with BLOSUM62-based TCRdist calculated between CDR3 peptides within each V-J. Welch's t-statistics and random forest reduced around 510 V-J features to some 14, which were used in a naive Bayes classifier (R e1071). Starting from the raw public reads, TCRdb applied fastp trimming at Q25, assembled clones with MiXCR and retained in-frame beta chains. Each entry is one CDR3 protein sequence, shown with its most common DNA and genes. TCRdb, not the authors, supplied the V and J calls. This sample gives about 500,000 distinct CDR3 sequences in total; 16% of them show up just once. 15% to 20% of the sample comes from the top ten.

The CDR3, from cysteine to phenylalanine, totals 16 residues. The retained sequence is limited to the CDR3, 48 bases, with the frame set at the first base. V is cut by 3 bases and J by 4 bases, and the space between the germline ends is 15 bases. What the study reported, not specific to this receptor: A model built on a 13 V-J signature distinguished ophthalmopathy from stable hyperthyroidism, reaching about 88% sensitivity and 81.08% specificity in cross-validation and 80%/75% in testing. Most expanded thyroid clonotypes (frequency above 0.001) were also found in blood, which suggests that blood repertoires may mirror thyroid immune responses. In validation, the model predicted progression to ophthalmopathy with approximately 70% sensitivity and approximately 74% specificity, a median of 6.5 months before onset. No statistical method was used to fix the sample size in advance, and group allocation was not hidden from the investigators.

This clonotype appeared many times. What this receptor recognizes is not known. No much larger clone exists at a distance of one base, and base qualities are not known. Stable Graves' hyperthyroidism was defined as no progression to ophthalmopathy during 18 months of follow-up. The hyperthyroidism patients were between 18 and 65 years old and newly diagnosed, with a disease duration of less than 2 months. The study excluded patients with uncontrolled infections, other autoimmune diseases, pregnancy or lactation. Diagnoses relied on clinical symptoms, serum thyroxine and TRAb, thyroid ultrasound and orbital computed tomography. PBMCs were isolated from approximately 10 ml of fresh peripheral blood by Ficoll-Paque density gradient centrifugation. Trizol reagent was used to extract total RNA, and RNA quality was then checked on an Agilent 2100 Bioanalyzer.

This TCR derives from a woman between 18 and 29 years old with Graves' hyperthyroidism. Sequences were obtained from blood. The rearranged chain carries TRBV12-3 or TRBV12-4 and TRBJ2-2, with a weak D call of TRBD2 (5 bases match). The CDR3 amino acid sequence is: CASSFGGVGVTGELFF. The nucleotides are TGTGCCAGCAGTTTCGGAGGAGTTGGGGTCACCGGGGAGCTGTTTTTT.